This entry lists 31 T cell receptor beta chains sequenced from one sample in a study of shared clonotypes between healthy human individuals. Clones were read by immunoSEQ multiplex PCR, and TCRdb kept only the in-frame ones, dropping some. The profile shows about 710,000 clones, roughly 72% of them singletons. Material: memory CD4+ T cells sorted from blood. The subset is: CD45RA-negative fraction. These receptor sequences come from a woman in her 30s in good health.

The chain links TRBV4-2 to TRBJ1-2; the D is unclear. The CDR3 is made up of 16 amino acids. The ends were cut back, 2 bases at V and 3 bases at J, with 16 bases in the middle. In germline, CDR1 is LGHNA, CDR2 YNFKEQ. As DNA, the CDR3 is TGTGCCAGCAGCCAACTGAACGGAGGTTTAGACTATGGCTACACCTTC. It encodes CASSQLNGGLDYGYTF.

The chain couples TRBV28 to TRBJ2-3, with D uncertain. The V end lost 2 bases, the J end lost 4 bases, and 10 bases lay between the germline ends. This CDR3 region has 14 residues. Germline loops: CDR1 MDHEN, CDR2 SYDVKM. The DNA for the CDR3 is TGTGCCAGCAGTTTACCCCCACTCCCAGATACGCAGTATTTT. Amino acid sequence: CASSLPPLPDTQYF.

This clone occurred a few times. In DNA form, the CDR3 reads TGTGCCAGTAGTTCAGGACGTATTAACTATGGCTACACCTTC. Translated, it gives CASSSGRINYGYTF. The chain links TRBV19 to TRBJ1-2; D remains ambiguous. V shed 5 bases and J shed 1 base, with 11 bases lying between them. The CDR3 has 14 residues. Germline CDR1 is LNHDA and CDR2 is SQIVND (reference sequence).

The gene calls are TRBV2 and TRBJ2-3, with 15 nucleotides matching TRBD2. Germline trimming cut 6 bases from V and 5 bases from J; bases unmatched to any gene: 6. In germline, CDR1 is SNHLY, CDR2 FYNNEI. The CDR3 is 16 residues long. In DNA, the CDR3 is TGTGCCAGCAGCCCGGGACTAGCGGGAGGAGGAGATACGCAGTATTTT. It translates to CASSPGLAGGGDTQYF.

This clone was recorded at least ten times. The chain joins TRBV14 to TRBJ2-2; TRBD2 agrees at 8 bases. Trimming cost V 4 bases and J 5 bases; bases outside gene matches: 6. Germline V gene sequence: CDR1 SGHDN, CDR2 FVKESK. This CDR3 contains 15 residues. This CDR3 is CASSLHGGETGELFF. Here the CDR3 DNA reads TGTGCCAGCAGCCTCCACGGGGGGGAGACCGGGGAGCTGTTTTTT.

The V gene is TRBV6-5, the J gene TRBJ2-5; a weak D match, TRBD2 (6 bases). In germline, CDR1 is MNHEY, CDR2 SVGAGI. The ends were cut back, 2 bases at V and 5 bases at J, with 18 bases in the middle. The CDR3 is made up of 16 amino acids. CDR3 in amino acids: CASSYGGVHLGETQYF. CDR3 nucleotides: TGTGCCAGCAGTTACGGCGGGGTCCATCTTGGGGAGACCCAGTACTTC.

This clone was seen more than once but under ten times. The chain employs TRBV15 and TRBJ1-5; no clear D. V was cut by 0 bases and J by 8 bases, with 11 bases left in between. The CDR3 consists of 14 residues. CDR1 and CDR2 from the germline V gene are LNHNV and YYDKDF (reference sequence). CDR3 nucleotide sequence: TGTGCCACCAGCAGAGATTGGGAGGTCAAGCCCCAGCATTTT. It codes for CATSRDWEVKPQHF.

Concerning this clone: It may be a read error: a sequence one base away is much more abundant. The V and J genes are TRBV7-2 and TRBJ2-3; D call uncertain. Germline CDR1 SGHTA, CDR2 FQGNSA. V lost 5 bases, J lost 0 bases, and 3 bases lay in between. The CDR3 has 12 residues. CDR3 DNA sequence: TGTGCCAGCAGCCGTAGCACAGATACGCAGTATTTT. Protein: CASSRSTDTQYF.

The table lists this clone with a count of one. The chain links TRBV28 to TRBJ2-3, with D tentatively TRBD2 (6 bases). Looked up from germline, CDR1 is MDHEN and CDR2 is SYDVKM. Trimming removed 6 bases from V and 1 base from J, with 14 bases in between. CDR3 length: 15 amino acids. Here the CDR3 reads CASRKGLLGTDTQYF. The CDR3 DNA is TGTGCCAGCAGGAAAGGACTATTAGGCACAGATACGCAGTATTTT.

This clone was counted only a few times. The rearrangement joins TRBV20-1 to TRBJ1-2, with unresolved D. The CDR3 sequence is 10 residues long. Germline assignment: CDR1 DFQATT and CDR2 SNEGSKA (reference sequence). Trimming pared 3 bases from V and 7 bases from J, leaving 6 bases between. In DNA, the CDR3 is TGCAGTGCTAGCGCGGGTGGCTACACCTTC. It specifies CSASAGGYTF.

This clone was recorded many times. The chain couples TRBV7-2 to TRBJ2-1, with no clear D. The germline V and J ends were trimmed by 0 bases and 7 bases, with 4 bases remaining between them. Germline V gene lookup returns CDR1 SGHTA and CDR2 FQGNSA. This CDR3 contains 12 residues. The CDR3 DNA is TGTGCCAGCAGCTTAGCGCTTAATGAGCAGTTCTTC. This codes for CASSLALNEQFF.

V usage is TRBV5-1 and J usage is TRBJ2-3; no reliable D call. The CDR3 extends over 15 amino acids. Trimming cost V 4 bases and J 0 bases, with 12 bases left between them. In germline, CDR1 is SGHRS, CDR2 YFSETQ. DNA for the CDR3: TGCGCCAGCAGCCCAATAAGACCTAGCACAGATACGCAGTATTTT. This gives the protein CASSPIRPSTDTQYF. The full variable domain, rest sourced from reference TRBV5-1 and TRBJ2-3, is KAGVTQTPRYLIKTRGQQVTLSCSPISGHRSVSWYQQTPGQGLQFLFEYFSETQRNKGNFPGRFSGRQFSNSRSEMNVSTLELGDSALYLCASSPIRPSTDTQYFGPGTRLTVL.

The rearrangement uses TRBV5-4 and TRBJ2-2, with TRBD2 matching over 8 bases. V was clipped by 3 bases and J by 7 bases; unmatched bases: 8. The length of the CDR3 is 15 residues. CDR1 and CDR2 from the germline V gene are SGHNT and YYREEE (reference sequence). The CDR3 loop reads CASSWGAGVGGELFF. The DNA of the CDR3 is TGTGCCAGCAGCTGGGGAGCGGGAGTAGGCGGGGAGCTGTTTTTT. The variable domain in full, completed from reference TRBV5-4 and TRBJ2-2, reads ETGVTQSPTHLIKTRGQQVTLRCSSQSGHNTVSWYQQALGQGPQFIFQYYREEENGRGNFPPRFSGLQFPNYSSELNVNALELDDSALYLCASSWGAGVGGELFFGEGSRLTVL.

A note on this clone: Just one base apart from a much larger clone, this may be a read error. The genes are TRBV19 and TRBJ2-6, with a weak D call TRBD1 (5 bases). The CDR3 extends over 13 amino acids. CDR1 and CDR2 from the germline V gene are LNHDA and SQIVND (reference sequence). CDR3 in amino acids: CASSIVGANVLIF. The CDR3, as DNA: TGTGCCAGTAGTATAGTTGGGGCCAACGTCCTGATTTTC.

The CDR3: CASSLDPFGGYTF. The DNA for the CDR3 is TGTGCCAGCAGCTTAGATCCTTTTGGTGGCTACACCTTC. The chain employs TRBV7-2 and TRBJ1-2, with D unresolved. CDR1 and CDR2 (germline): SGHTA, FQGNSA. The V end lost 1 base, the J end lost 7 bases, and 10 bases lay between the germline ends. The CDR3 consists of 13 residues. Combining the CDR3 with reference TRBV7-2 and TRBJ1-2 gives the whole variable domain GAGVSQSPSNKVTEKGKDVELRCDPISGHTALYWYRQSLGQGLEFLIYFQGNSAPDKSGLPSDRFSAERTGGSVSTLTIQRTQQEDSAVYLCASSLDPFGGYTFGSGTRLTVV.

The genes are TRBV2 and TRBJ1-5, with 9 bases identical to TRBD1. CDR1 is SNHLY, CDR2 FYNNEI, per germline. CDR3 length: 15 residues. Germline trimming cut 6 bases from V and 6 bases from J; bases unmatched to any gene: 9. The CDR3 DNA reads TGTGCCAGCAGCCTGAACAGGGGGCGAGGTCAGCCCCAGCATTTT. Translating gives CASSLNRGRGQPQHF.

This chain links TRBV6-5 with TRBJ2-7; D is possibly TRBD1 or TRBD2 (5 bases each). The CDR3 loop spans 14 amino acids. Germline-derived CDR1 and CDR2 are MNHEY and SVGAGI. The germline V and J ends were trimmed by 4 bases and 0 bases, with 10 bases remaining between them. The CDR3 is CASSSGAPSYEQYF. In nucleotides, the CDR3 is TGTGCCAGCAGTTCCGGGGCCCCCTCCTACGAGCAGTACTTC.

Details on this clone: Additional DNA sequences in this sample encode the identical CDR3. The chain joins TRBV28 to TRBJ2-2, with TRBD1 matching over 8 bases. V trimming: 6 bases; J trimming: 4 bases; junction bases outside the gene matches: 4. Per germline, CDR1 MDHEN and CDR2 SYDVKM. The CDR3 consists of 14 residues. The CDR3 bases are TGTGCCAGCAGGAGGACAGGGTCCACCGGGGAGCTGTTTTTT. It encodes CASRRTGSTGELFF.

The genes are TRBV21-1 and TRBJ2-7; the table names TRBD1, a call not compared with the DNA. TRBV21-1 is a recognized pseudogene. The CDR3 covers 14 residues. CDR3 coding DNA: TGTGCCAGCATACCGGGACAGGACGTCTACGAGCAGTACTTC. Translated: CASIPGQDVYEQYF.

The rearrangement joins TRBV6-1 to TRBJ1-5; D call uncertain. The V gene's germline CDR1 is MNHNS and CDR2 SASEGT. CDR3 length: 10 residues. Deletions cut 3 bases from V and 12 bases from J, with 6 bases between. The CDR3 DNA is TGTGCCAGCAGTGATCCGGGCCAGCATTTT. This translates into CASSDPGQHF.

The rearrangement links TRBV29-1 to TRBJ2-7; D is undetermined. The ends were cut back, 0 bases at V and 1 base at J, with 10 bases in the middle. The germline V gene has CDR1 SQVTM and CDR2 ANQGSEA. The CDR3 sequence is 14 residues long. DNA for the CDR3: TGCAGCGTTGAAGATCGGCCGCTATCCTACGAGCAGTACTTC. Its translation is CSVEDRPLSYEQYF.

This clone has only a few counts. The chain recombines TRBV2 with TRBJ2-7, with D possibly TRBD2 on 6 matching bases. The CDR3 length is 14 residues. CDR1 is SNHLY, CDR2 FYNNEI, per germline. Trimming cost V 8 bases and J 2 bases, with 16 bases left between them. CDR3 sequence (DNA): TGTGCCAGCGGTAAGGGTAGCGGCGCCTACGAGCAGTACTTC. Translated: CASGKGSGAYEQYF.

The chain uses TRBV7-9 and TRBJ2-5, with D possibly being TRBD1 or TRBD2 (5 bases each). This CDR3 comprises 15 residues. CDR1 and CDR2 from the germline V gene are SEHNR and FQNEAQ (reference sequence). V shed 6 bases and J shed 4 bases, with 18 bases lying between them. The CDR3 is CASRPDTLGRETQYF. The CDR3 DNA reads TGTGCCAGCAGACCGGACACCCTGGGACGAGAGACCCAGTACTTC.

The gene calls are TRBV5-1 and TRBJ1-5, with D tentatively TRBD1 (5 bases). In germline, CDR1 is SGHRS, CDR2 YFSETQ. Deletions cut 2 bases from V and 2 bases from J, with 8 bases between. The CDR3 consists of 14 residues. CDR3 in amino acids: CASSFRGGNQPQHF. The CDR3 nucleotides are TGCGCCAGCAGCTTTAGGGGAGGCAATCAGCCCCAGCATTTT. Variable domain in full (rest from reference TRBV5-1 and TRBJ1-5): KAGVTQTPRYLIKTRGQQVTLSCSPISGHRSVSWYQQTPGQGLQFLFEYFSETQRNKGNFPGRFSGRQFSNSRSEMNVSTLELGDSALYLCASSFRGGNQPQHFGDGTRLSIL.

This clone showed up just a few times. The chain links TRBV7-2 to TRBJ1-3; D is unclear. The CDR3 spans 15 residues. From germline, CDR1 is SGHTA and CDR2 FQGNSA. V lost 6 bases and J 0 bases, leaving 12 bases between the germline ends. CDR3 sequence: CASSFVPSSGNTIYF. The CDR3 coding sequence is TGTGCCAGCAGTTTCGTCCCTTCCTCTGGAAACACCATATATTTT.

This chain links TRBV11-2 with TRBJ2-7; D perhaps matches TRBD2 (5 bases). Germline V gene data show CDR1 as SGHAT and CDR2 as FQNNGV. The CDR3 consists of 14 residues. Trimming removed 2 bases from V and 6 bases from J, with 14 bases in between. CDR3 amino acids: CASSLMEISGEQYF. In DNA form, the CDR3 reads TGTGCCAGCAGCTTAATGGAGATAAGCGGCGAGCAGTACTTC.

V and J are TRBV5-4 and TRBJ2-7, with 11 bases that match TRBD2. V dropped 0 bases and J dropped 2; count of bases not matched to a gene: 7. The CDR3 sequence is 17 residues long. CDR1 is SGHNT and CDR2 is YYREEE in the germline V gene (reference sequence). CDR3 in amino acids: CASSLEIAGGIPYEQYF. CDR3 nucleotide sequence: TGTGCCAGCAGCTTGGAGATAGCGGGAGGGATTCCCTACGAGCAGTACTTC.

V is TRBV11-3 and J is TRBJ2-3; 11 bases match TRBD2. V lost 3 bases, J lost 6 bases, and 11 bases stayed unmatched. This CDR3 contains 17 residues. CDR1 SGHNT and CDR2 YENEEA come from the germline V gene. CDR3 DNA: TGTGCCAGCAGCTTGACTGGGACTAGCGGACCCAGGGATACGCAGTATTTT. Amino acids: CASSLTGTSGPRDTQYF.

The chain uses TRBV29-1 and TRBJ2-5, with D perhaps matching TRBD2 (5 bases). V was shortened by 0 bases and J by 7 bases, with 15 bases between the two germline ends. Germline values: CDR1 SQVTM, CDR2 ANQGSEA. The CDR3 extends over 14 amino acids. The CDR3 nucleotides read TGCAGCGTTGAAGATCGAGCGGAGAGCGGGACCCAGTACTTC. Protein sequence: CSVEDRAESGTQYF.

The gene calls are TRBV10-2 and TRBJ1-2; D call uncertain. Germline assignment: CDR1 WSHSY and CDR2 SAAADI. There are 13 residues in the CDR3. With 2 bases removed from V and 0 bases from J, the gap between germline ends came to 4 bases. This CDR3 is CASSEVANYGYTF. In DNA, the CDR3 is TGCGCCAGCAGTGAGGTGGCTAACTATGGCTACACCTTC.

The chain links TRBV5-1 to TRBJ2-7; D is ambiguous. Germline CDR1 reads SGHRS; CDR2 reads YFSETQ. This CDR3 comprises 16 residues. Trimming took 0 bases from V and 1 from J, leaving 14 bases between them. CDR3 DNA: TGCGCCAGCAGCTTGGGAGGTATCGGGCAGTCCTACGAGCAGTACTTC. It yields the protein CASSLGGIGQSYEQYF.